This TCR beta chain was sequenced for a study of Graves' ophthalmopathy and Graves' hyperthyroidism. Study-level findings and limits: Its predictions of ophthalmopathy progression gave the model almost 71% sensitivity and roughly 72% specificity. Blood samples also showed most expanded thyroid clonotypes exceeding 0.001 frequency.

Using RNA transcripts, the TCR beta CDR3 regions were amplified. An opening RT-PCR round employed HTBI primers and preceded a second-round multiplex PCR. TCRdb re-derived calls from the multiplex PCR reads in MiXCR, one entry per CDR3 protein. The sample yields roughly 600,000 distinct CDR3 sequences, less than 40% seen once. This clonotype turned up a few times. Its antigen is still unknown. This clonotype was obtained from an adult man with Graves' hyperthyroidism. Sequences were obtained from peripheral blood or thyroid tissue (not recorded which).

CDR3 in amino acids: CASGLQLYSNQPQHF. The CDR3 nucleotides are TGTGCCAGCGGACTACAGCTTTATAGCAATCAGCCCCAGCATTTT. The chain uses TRBV28 and TRBJ1-5; D is ambiguous. CDR1 and CDR2 from the germline V gene are MDHEN and SYDVKM. The CDR3 runs to 15 residues. The V gene lost 8 bases and the J gene lost 0 bases, with 14 bases spanning the gap.